One and the same sample provided the 32 T cell receptor beta chains below, sequenced in a study of T-cell reconstitution after alpha-beta-depleted transplantation in children. Preparing the TCRbeta library involved the use of unique molecular identifiers. TCRdb re-called the PCR reads through MiXCR, storing one row per CDR3 protein. The sample yields about 540,000 distinct CDR3 sequences, approximately 16% seen once. Material: PBMCs from the stem cell graft donor, obtained from the stem cell graft. Source of these receptors: a human donor who donated a stem cell graft to a child with acute lymphoblastic leukemia.

The J gene is TRBJ2-1, the V gene TRBV27; TRBD2 matches at 8 bases. This CDR3 comprises 13 residues. With V trimmed by 4 bases and J by 9 bases, 5 bases remained unmatched. CDR1 is MNHEY, CDR2 SMNVEV, per germline (reference sequence). Here the CDR3 DNA reads TGTGCCAGCAGTTCAGCGACTAGCGCTGAGCAGTTCTTC. This sequence encodes CASSSATSAEQFF.

This chain connects TRBV12-5 to TRBJ2-1, with D unclear. With 7 bases removed from V and 9 bases from J, the gap between germline ends came to 13 bases. This CDR3 spans 12 amino acids. Germline lookup yields CDR1 LGHNT and CDR2 FRNRAP. CDR3 in amino acids: CASALEAFEQFF. The CDR3 DNA follows: TGTGCTAGTGCCTTGGAAGCTTTTGAGCAGTTCTTC.

This clonotype was seen more than once but under ten times. The chain uses TRBV5-1 and TRBJ2-5; TRBD2 matches at 9 bases. V trimming: 3 bases; J trimming: 5 bases; junction bases outside the gene matches: 11. The CDR3 totals 16 residues. Germline CDR1 and CDR2: SGHRS and YFSETQ. CDR3 coding DNA: TGCGCCAGCAGCTCCCGGGCGGGAGGGACTACGGAGACCCAGTACTTC. Amino acid sequence: CASSSRAGGTTETQYF.

The table lists this clonotype with a few counts. The V gene is TRBV15, the J gene TRBJ1-5, with no clear D. The germline gives CDR1 LNHNV, CDR2 YYDKDF (reference sequence). The CDR3 sequence is 16 residues long. The V gene lost 0 bases and the J gene lost 3 bases, with 12 bases spanning the gap. CDR3 residues: CATSRDQFRPNQPQHF. CDR3 nucleotides: TGTGCCACCAGCAGAGATCAATTTCGTCCCAATCAGCCCCAGCATTTT.

The chain joins TRBV2 to TRBJ2-3; 7 positions match TRBD1. V lost 8 bases, J lost 5 bases, and 4 bases stayed unmatched. This CDR3 is 12 amino acids long. Germline V CDR1 and CDR2: SNHLY, FYNNEI. CDR3 amino acids: CASFWDRDTQYF. The CDR3 region has the DNA TGTGCCAGCTTCTGGGACAGAGATACGCAGTATTTT. The complete variable domain, with remaining parts taken from reference TRBV2 and TRBJ2-3, reads EPEVTQTPSHQVTQMGQEVILRCVPISNHLYFYWYRQILGQKVEFLVSFYNNEISEKSEIFDDQFSVERPDGSNFTLKIRSTKLEDSAMYFCASFWDRDTQYFGPGTRLTVL.

The chain employs TRBV25-1 and TRBJ2-7, with D possibly matching TRBD2 (5 bases). Trimming left V 6 bases short and J 0 bases short, with 12 bases between. The CDR3 runs to 14 residues. Per the germline V gene, CDR1 is MGHDK and CDR2 is SYGVNS. DNA of the CDR3: TGTGCCAGCAGCGGACTCCCGAGCTCCTACGAGCAGTACTTC. Its protein is CASSGLPSSYEQYF.

Note on this clonotype: Relative to the germline gene, one junction end is altered; a read error may explain this. The rearrangement uses TRBV20-1 and TRBJ1-4, with D maybe TRBD1 (5 bases). The CDR3 extends over 12 amino acids. The V gene's germline CDR1 is DFQATT and CDR2 SNEGSKA (reference sequence). The CDR3 loop is CSASQNSGTRLF. CDR3 DNA: TGCAGTGCTAGCCAAAATTCCGGGACCAGGTTGTTC.

This clonotype has just a few counts. The chain uses TRBV25-1 and TRBJ2-5, with D perhaps matching TRBD1 or TRBD2 (6 bases each). The CDR3 has 17 residues. Germline V gives CDR1 MGHDK, CDR2 SYGVNS. V lost 5 bases, J lost 5 bases, and 24 bases lay in between. The CDR3 nucleotides are TGTGCCAGCAGTTTCTCTTCCAGGGGTCGGGGGTTGGAGACCCAGTACTTC. Translated, it gives CASSFSSRGRGLETQYF.

The rearrangement uses TRBV5-1 and TRBJ2-1; 16 positions match TRBD2. V shed 0 bases, J shed 2 bases, and the junction held 5 bases outside the gene matches. Germline V gene sequence: CDR1 SGHRS, CDR2 YFSETQ. This CDR3 is 19 amino acids long. CDR3 sequence: CASSLESGLAGGAYNEQFF. The CDR3 DNA sequence: TGCGCCAGCAGCTTGGAGTCGGGACTAGCGGGAGGGGCCTACAATGAGCAGTTCTTC.

The chain uses TRBV5-1 and TRBJ2-5; TRBD2 might be the D (6 bases). The CDR3 length is 14 residues. Germline CDR1 and CDR2: SGHRS and YFSETQ. Trimming shortened V by 2 bases and J by 1 base, and 9 bases separated the two germline ends. The CDR3 DNA reads as TGCGCCAGCAGCTTTAGCGGAGCCCAAGAGACCCAGTACTTC. Its protein is CASSFSGAQETQYF.

This clonotype has just a few counts. The chain uses TRBV7-8 and TRBJ2-2; D is perhaps TRBD1 (5 bases). CDR1 is SGHVS, CDR2 FQNEAQ, per germline. The CDR3 totals 15 residues. V shed 8 bases and J shed 5 bases, with 18 bases lying between them. CDR3 bases: TGTGCCAGCGGAACAGGCCAATCCCCTACCGGGGAGCTGTTTTTT. Protein: CASGTGQSPTGELFF.

The J gene is TRBJ1-2, the V gene TRBV7-3; D may be TRBD1 (5 bases). Germline V CDR1 and CDR2: SGHTA, FQGTGA. V was shortened by 3 bases and J by 4 bases, with 21 bases between the two germline ends. The length of the CDR3 is 17 residues. The CDR3 sequence: CASSFAGGRTGGYGYTF. CDR3 bases: TGTGCCAGCAGCTTCGCGGGGGGACGCACGGGGGGCTATGGCTACACCTTC.

This chain connects TRBV7-8 to TRBJ2-1, with D possibly being TRBD1 or TRBD2 (5 bases each). Deletions cut 10 bases from V and 9 bases from J, with 22 bases between. Germline CDR1 reads SGHVS; CDR2 reads FQNEAQ. The CDR3 is 14 amino acids. CDR3: CATVLFEGPREQFF. In DNA form, the CDR3 reads TGTGCCACCGTTTTATTTGAGGGGCCCCGTGAGCAGTTCTTC.

The chain links TRBV4-1 to TRBJ2-7; maybe TRBD2 (7 bases). Trimming removed 1 base at V and 5 bases at J, with 15 bases between. Germline V gene lookup returns CDR1 MGHRA and CDR2 YSYEKL. The CDR3 totals 15 residues. For the CDR3, the DNA is TGCGCCAGCAGCCAAGTTGGGCCGGGGGGCGACGAGCAGTACTTC. Translating gives CASSQVGPGGDEQYF.

This clonotype has only a few counts. V is TRBV5-1 and J is TRBJ2-7; TRBD2 aligns across 7 bases. This CDR3 spans 14 amino acids. Germline CDR1 and CDR2: SGHRS and YFSETQ. Losses at the gene ends were 6 bases for V and 5 bases for J; bases not matched to a gene: 11. For the CDR3, the DNA is TGCGCCAGCACCTGGGGGGGGAGGGTTGACGAGCAGTACTTC. It codes for CASTWGGRVDEQYF.

This clonotype was picked up a small number of times. The chain joins TRBV4-2 to TRBJ2-7, with a tentative D call TRBD2 (5 bases). This CDR3 contains 13 residues. Trimming shortened V by 3 bases and J by 0 bases, and 6 bases separated the two germline ends. Germline V gene data show CDR1 as LGHNA and CDR2 as YNFKEQ. CDR3 sequence reads: CASSQEDSYEQYF. In DNA, the CDR3 is TGTGCCAGCAGCCAGGAGGACTCCTACGAGCAGTACTTC.

This sequence joins TRBV5-1 and TRBJ2-4; a possible D gene is TRBD2 (6 bases). The CDR3 contains 15 residues. Trimming stripped 1 base from V and 0 bases from J, with 8 bases between. The germline CDR1 and CDR2 sequences are SGHRS and YFSETQ. CDR3 amino acids: CASSLRGLAKNIQYF. CDR3 nucleotides: TGCGCCAGCAGCTTGAGGGGACTAGCCAAAAACATTCAGTACTTC.

This clonotype was recorded many times. This chain uses TRBV7-9 with TRBJ1-1, with a tentative D call TRBD1 (5 bases). Germline V gives CDR1 SEHNR, CDR2 FQNEAQ (reference sequence). CDR3 size: 13 residues. Trimming stripped 6 bases from V and 1 base from J, with 9 bases between. CDR3 in DNA: TGTGCCAGCAGTTGGGGGGGGAACACTGAAGCTTTCTTT. Residues: CASSWGGNTEAFF.

The rearrangement joins TRBV5-8 to TRBJ1-5, with D tentatively TRBD1 (5 bases). The CDR3 contains 15 residues. From germline, CDR1 is SGHTS and CDR2 YDEGEE. V lost 4 bases and J lost 4, with 15 bases in between. CDR3 amino acids: CASSRQGGANQPQHF. In DNA, the CDR3 is TGTGCCAGCAGCCGTCAGGGAGGTGCGAATCAGCCCCAGCATTTT.

V gene TRBV5-1 combines with J gene TRBJ2-7; 10 bases agree with TRBD1. The germline gives CDR1 SGHRS, CDR2 YFSETQ. Germline trimming cut 4 bases from V and 2 bases from J; bases unmatched to any gene: 12. This CDR3 has 17 residues. Written as DNA, the CDR3 is TGCGCCAGCAGCCTAAAGCGACAGGGGGCCTCTACCTACGAGCAGTACTTC. This sequence encodes CASSLKRQGASTYEQYF.

This chain joins TRBV3-1 and TRBJ1-2, with D possibly being TRBD1 (6 bases). CDR3 length: 16 residues. Germline V gives CDR1 LGHDT, CDR2 YNNKEL (reference sequence). The V end lost 4 bases, the J end lost 2 bases, and 17 bases lay between the germline ends. CDR3 protein: CASSPLIRQDNYGYTF. The CDR3 nucleotides are TGTGCCAGCAGCCCTCTTATAAGACAGGACAACTATGGCTACACCTTC.

The V call is TRBV20-1, the J call TRBJ2-7, with 15 bases lining up with TRBD2. CDR3 length: 15 residues. After removal of 4 bases from V and 4 bases from J, the junction contained 5 bases not matched to a gene. Germline V gene lookup returns CDR1 DFQATT and CDR2 SNEGSKA (reference sequence). The CDR3 spells CSATRTSGRVYEQYF. The CDR3 region has the DNA TGCAGTGCTACTCGGACTAGCGGGAGGGTGTACGAGCAGTACTTC.

This clonotype appeared many times. The genes are TRBV20-1 and TRBJ1-1, with unresolved D. Germline V gives CDR1 DFQATT, CDR2 SNEGSKA (reference sequence). The CDR3 contains 14 residues. V gave up 3 bases and J gave up 0 bases, with 11 bases separating them. The CDR3 here is CSARPRALNTEAFF. The DNA of the CDR3 is TGCAGTGCTAGGCCAAGGGCCTTGAACACTGAAGCTTTCTTT.

This clonotype came up once. J is TRBJ1-1 and V is TRBV7-9; TRBD1 might be the D (5 bases). Trimming cost V 5 bases and J 0 bases, with 10 bases left between them. The CDR3 covers 14 residues. CDR1 is SEHNR and CDR2 is FQNEAQ in the germline V gene (reference sequence). The CDR3 loop reads CASSPGGVNTEAFF. The DNA for the CDR3 is TGTGCCAGCAGCCCCGGGGGGGTGAACACTGAAGCTTTCTTT.

This clonotype was detected a few times. The J gene is TRBJ2-1, the V gene TRBV6-5; maybe TRBD2 (6 bases). The CDR3 is 19 residues long. Germline V gene lookup returns CDR1 MNHEY and CDR2 SVGAGI. Trimming pared 2 bases from V and 2 bases from J, leaving 22 bases between. The CDR3 loop reads CASSYNEGGASEAYNEQFF. The CDR3 DNA follows: TGTGCCAGCAGTTACAATGAGGGTGGAGCTAGCGAGGCCTACAATGAGCAGTTCTTC.

The rearrangement joins TRBV7-6 to TRBJ2-7; TRBD2 agrees at 11 bases. The CDR3 length is 15 residues. Germline V gene data show CDR1 as SGHVS and CDR2 as FNYEAQ. The V gene end was trimmed by 5 bases and the J gene end by 7 bases; junction bases not matched to a gene: 10. The CDR3, as DNA: TGTGCCAGCAGCCCAGGTGTAGCGGGAGGGTTAGAGCAGTACTTC. It is translated as CASSPGVAGGLEQYF.

This clonotype was found a few times. The chain links TRBV4-1 to TRBJ2-7; 7 nucleotides agree with TRBD2. Germline lookup yields CDR1 MGHRA and CDR2 YSYEKL. This CDR3 region has 14 residues. The ends lost 0 bases at V and 3 bases at J; junction bases unmatched: 2. CDR3 DNA: TGCGCCAGCAGCCAAGATGCTAGCGGCTACGAGCAGTACTTC. As protein: CASSQDASGYEQYF.

This clonotype was detected only a few times. This chain links TRBV15 with TRBJ2-1; 11 bases agree with TRBD2. Germline V CDR1 and CDR2: LNHNV, YYDKDF (reference sequence). V dropped 2 bases and J dropped 4; count of bases not matched to a gene: 4. This CDR3 spans 16 amino acids. The CDR3 DNA is TGTGCCACCAGCAGAAAAACTAGCGGGAGTTACAATGAGCAGTTCTTC. Amino acids: CATSRKTSGSYNEQFF.

Regarding this clonotype: A much larger clone sits a single nucleotide away, making a read error possible. The CDR3 loop reads CASSPRTTEAFF. CDR3 nucleotides: TGTGCCAGCAGCCCCCGGACGACTGAAGCTTTCTTT. The rearrangement uses TRBV3-1 and TRBJ1-1; D unclear. Trimming pared 4 bases from V and 5 bases from J, leaving 8 bases between. The CDR3 has 12 amino acids. CDR1 is LGHDT and CDR2 is YNNKEL in the germline V gene (reference sequence).

This clonotype came up a few times. The V gene is TRBV27, the J gene TRBJ2-6, with D possibly TRBD1 on 7 matching bases. There are 15 residues in the CDR3. The V and J ends lost 5 bases and 2 bases respectively, with 10 bases between them. The germline V gene encodes CDR1 MNHEY and CDR2 SMNVEV (reference sequence). The CDR3 DNA sequence: TGTGCCAGCAGTCCAGGGGGGACTGGGGCCAACGTCCTGACTTTC. Its protein is CASSPGGTGANVLTF.

The rearrangement uses TRBV27 and TRBJ1-3, with TRBD1 identical over 7 bases. CDR1 is MNHEY and CDR2 is SMNVEV in the germline V gene (reference sequence). V lost 5 bases, J lost 2 bases, and 6 bases stayed unmatched. This CDR3 comprises 15 residues. CDR3 in DNA: TGTGCCAGCAGTCTATACGGGACAGCTGGAAACACCATATATTTT. As protein: CASSLYGTAGNTIYF.

This sequence joins TRBV25-1 and TRBJ2-5, with D possibly TRBD2 on 6 matching bases. Germline assignment: CDR1 MGHDK and CDR2 SYGVNS. CDR3 size: 13 residues. V dropped 8 bases and J dropped 5 bases, with 15 bases sitting between them. The CDR3 loop reads CASSDEGRETQYF. Written as DNA, the CDR3 is TGTGCCAGCTCGGACGAGGGGAGGGAGACCCAGTACTTC.